The present T cell receptor beta chain was sequenced within a study of sequential checkpoint blockade in melanoma. For the study at large: First-line arms were nivolumab then ipilimumab, or the reverse, randomized 1:1. Both treatment sequences were followed by maintenance nivolumab.

CDR3 length equals 17 residues. In germline, CDR1 is LNHDA, CDR2 SQIVND (reference sequence). The trim removed 5 bases at V and 1 base at J, leaving 8 bases unmatched. This sample's treatment: randomized to nivolumab then ipilimumab (arm A) or the reverse (arm B). From thawed PBMCs, live CD3+CD8+ cells negative for CD19 and CD56 were sorted. Repertoires were generated with immunoSEQ multiplex PCR, while TCRdb's copy carries only in-frame clones and drops some. The table includes roughly 23,000 clones, approximately 71% detected once. The starting material was CD8+ T cells sorted from blood (inferred from file names), obtained from a patient given nivolumab and ipilimumab in sequence. V usage is TRBV19 and J usage is TRBJ2-1; 10 bases are a match to TRBD1. This receptor was taken from a human donor with melanoma. CDR3 region: CASSSRDRGRSYNEQFF. The CDR3 coding sequence is TGTGCCAGTAGTTCCCGGGACAGGGGAAGGTCCTACAATGAGCAGTTCTTC.